Sequencing of this T cell receptor beta chain was carried out in a study of blood T cell repertoires in COVID-19. This clone occurred once. Trimming took off 4 bases at V and 6 bases at J, with 7 bases between the two ends. Germline V gene lookup returns CDR1 MNHEY and CDR2 SVGEGT. The CDR3 contains 12 residues. Clones were sequenced by immunoSEQ multiplex PCR, and TCRdb holds only the in-frame ones, with some missing. The profile shows 200,000 to 250,000 clones, around 91% of them singletons. The V call is TRBV6-2 or TRBV6-3, the J call TRBJ1-5; perhaps TRBD1 as D (5 bases). Material: PBMCs or T cells enriched from blood (not recorded which). This receptor was identified in a young man who had been exposed to COVID-19. CDR3 in amino acids: CASSWDFQPQHF. The DNA for the CDR3 is TGTGCCAGCAGTTGGGACTTTCAGCCCCAGCATTTT.